A single T cell receptor beta chain is shown here with its context. A sample-barcoded 5' primer and a J-beta primer mix were used in a second PCR of roughly 7 to 11 cycles. In TCRdb, the 5' RACE reads were re-called with MiXCR into one record per CDR3 protein. The sample includes approximately 800,000 distinct CDR3 sequences, approximately 25% of them seen just once. V lost 9 bases to trimming and J lost 7 bases; unmatched junction nucleotides: 13. The V gene's germline CDR1 is MDHEN and CDR2 SYDVKM. The CDR3 covers 15 residues. The data are from a study of blood T cells in healthy people across ages. These records were also assigned to another study, of T cells of mothers and their children. That paper adds: Sample barcodes and 2-4 random nucleotides came from the second PCR's M1S primer. There were over 9.5 million TCR beta CDR3 reads from each mother and about 3 million from each child.

The chain couples TRBV28 to TRBJ1-5; 9 bases agree with TRBD1. The sequenced sample was blood. The receptor comes from a boy between 10 and 17 years old in good health. CDR3 residues: CASGTGTGSKQPQHF. CDR3 nucleotide sequence: TGTGCCAGTGGAACGGGGACAGGGTCTAAACAGCCCCAGCATTTT.